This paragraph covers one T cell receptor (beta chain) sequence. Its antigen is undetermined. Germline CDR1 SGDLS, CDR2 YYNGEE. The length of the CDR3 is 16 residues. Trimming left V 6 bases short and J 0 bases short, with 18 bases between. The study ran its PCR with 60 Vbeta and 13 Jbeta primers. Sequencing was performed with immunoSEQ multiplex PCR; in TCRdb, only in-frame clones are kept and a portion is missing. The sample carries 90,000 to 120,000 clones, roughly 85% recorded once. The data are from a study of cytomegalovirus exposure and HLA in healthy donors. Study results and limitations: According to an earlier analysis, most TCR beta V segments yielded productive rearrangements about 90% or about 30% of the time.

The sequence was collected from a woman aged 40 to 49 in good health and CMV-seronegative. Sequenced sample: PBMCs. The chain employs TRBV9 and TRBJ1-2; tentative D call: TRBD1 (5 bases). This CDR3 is CASTGGWGTPNYGYTF. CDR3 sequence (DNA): TGTGCCAGCACCGGAGGGTGGGGGACCCCTAACTATGGCTACACCTTC. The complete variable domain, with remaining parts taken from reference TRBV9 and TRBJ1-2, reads DSGVTQTPKHLITATGQRVTLRCSPRSGDLSVYWYQQSLDQGLQFLIQYYNGEERAKGNILERFSAQQFPDLHSELNLSSLELGDSALYFCASTGGWGTPNYGYTFGSGTRLTVV.